These 21 T cell receptor beta chains were all obtained from the same sample, sequenced in a study of tumor and adjacent non-tumor tissue in lung cancer. The template was RNA from unsorted bulk tissue. Distant lung tissue was collected more than 3 cm away from the tumor edge. TCRbeta libraries were built with three rounds of nested PCR, modified from ARM-PCR. TCRdb reprocessed the multiplex PCR reads via MiXCR and lists one record per CDR3 protein. Of over 100,000 distinct CDR3 sequences listed, 62% are singletons. Sequencing was performed on distant non-tumor lung tissue. The receptors come from a man aged 60-69 years with non-small cell lung cancer.

Notes on this clonotype: This may stem from a read error, because a much larger clone lies one nucleotide away. Lacking the conserved final phenylalanine or tryptophan, this CDR3 likely reflects a read error. The CDR3 nucleotides read TGTGCCAGCAGCTTGGCCGGAGGTTTCGGGCAAGAGACCCAGTACCTC. Translation gives CASSLAGGFGQETQYL. This chain joins TRBV5-6 and TRBJ2-5, with D possibly TRBD2 on 5 matching bases. Between the trimmed V and J ends, which lost 0 bases and 2 bases, there was a span of 14 bases. The CDR3 loop spans 16 amino acids. CDR1 is SGHDT and CDR2 is YYEEEE in the germline V gene.

The chain uses TRBV4-3 and TRBJ2-1; 9 positions agree with TRBD1. Trimming at V came to 9 bases and at J to 7 bases, leaving 13 bases not matched to a gene. The CDR3 totals 15 residues. Germline V lookup: CDR1 LGHNA, CDR2 YSLEER. The CDR3 loop reads CASNQEGTGRNEQFF. The CDR3 DNA sequence: TGCGCCAGTAACCAAGAAGGGACAGGGCGTAATGAGCAGTTCTTC.

Comments on this clonotype: This is likely a read error, given that the CDR3 carries no conserved phenylalanine or tryptophan at its end. It is unclear where the CDR3 begins or ends on the DNA, so no DNA is shown, and the CDR3 is as TCRdb lists it. V is TRBV11-1 and J is TRBJ2-3; the table assigns TRBD1, which was not confirmed against the DNA. Counting both end residues, the CDR3 totals 14 amino acids. Germline V gene data show CDR1 as SGHAT and CDR2 as FQDESV (reference sequence). CDR3 protein: CASSFGGKGDTHYL.

This clonotype was recorded only once. Given a much more abundant clone one base away, this may be a read error. This CDR3 fails to terminate in the conserved phenylalanine or tryptophan, so it likely reflects a read error. The rearrangement links TRBV28 to TRBJ2-7; no clear D. The CDR3 length is 13 residues. V lost 4 bases and J 3 bases, leaving 10 bases between the germline ends. Germline assignment: CDR1 MDHEN and CDR2 SYDVKM. DNA for the CDR3: TGTGCCAGCAGTTCCGCAGCCTTCTACGAGCAGTACATC. Encoded protein: CASSSAAFYEQYI.

This clonotype was seen ten or more times. V and J are TRBV7-9 and TRBJ2-7, with 9 bases lining up with TRBD2. The germline V gene has CDR1 SEHNR and CDR2 FQNEAQ (reference sequence). V gave up 0 bases and J gave up 5 bases; unmatched junction bases: 8. The CDR3 sequence is 16 residues long. Here the CDR3 DNA reads TGTGCCAGCAGCTTAGCGCGGGGGGGGTCAGGGAACGAGCAGTACTTC. This sequence encodes CASSLARGGSGNEQYF.

Notes on this clonotype: Germline is not matched at one junction end, which may reflect a read error. The genes are TRBV11-3 and TRBJ2-2; 8 bases fit TRBD1. Germline lookup yields CDR1 SGHNT and CDR2 YENEEA. This CDR3 contains 15 residues. The CDR3, as DNA: TGTGCCAACAGCCCAACCGGGACAGGAGACGGGGAGTTGTTTTTT. This gives the protein CANSPTGTGDGELFF.

Comment on this clonotype: The CDR3 ends on some other residue instead of the conserved phenylalanine or tryptophan, so this is likely a read error. Because the CDR3's place on the DNA is in doubt, the DNA is left out and the CDR3 is given as listed by TCRdb. This chain connects TRBV29-1 to TRBJ1-1. The germline CDR1 and CDR2 sequences are SQVTM and ANQGSEA. The CDR3 has 12 amino acids, counting both end residues. CDR3 amino acids: CTAGRGDTEPFS.

With respect to this clonotype: A much more abundant neighbour one base away suggests this may be a read error. V gene TRBV4-1 combines with J gene TRBJ1-3; TRBD1 agrees at 7 bases. The length of the CDR3 is 16 residues. Germline CDR1 and CDR2: MGHRA and YSYEKL. The CDR3 DNA sequence: TGCGCCGGCAGCCAAGGGAGGGGGCCCGGAGGAAACACCATATATTTT. This translates into CAGSQGRGPGGNTIYF.

The chain employs TRBV6-5 and TRBJ1-5; D is undetermined. V lost 11 bases, J lost 6 bases, and 14 bases lay in between. The CDR3 extends over 12 amino acids. CDR1 is MNHEY, CDR2 SVGAGI, per germline. The CDR3 DNA reads TGTGCCGTAGCAAAGGACCGTCAGCCCCAGCATTTT. Encoded protein: CAVAKDRQPQHF.

This chain joins TRBV20-1 and TRBJ2-3; TRBD2 aligns across 8 bases. CDR1 is DFQATT and CDR2 is SNEGSKA in the germline V gene (reference sequence). The CDR3 runs to 14 residues. Germline trimming cut 6 bases from V and 3 bases from J; bases unmatched to any gene: 8. The CDR3 nucleotides are TGCAGTGCAGTGGCGGCGGGGGGAACAGATACGCAGTATTTT. It is translated as CSAVAAGGTDTQYF.

This clonotype has only one observation. J is TRBJ2-2 and V is TRBV11-1, with D perhaps matching TRBD1 (6 bases). CDR3 length: 14 residues. CDR1 SGHAT and CDR2 FQDESV come from the germline V gene (reference sequence). V dropped 5 bases and J dropped 8 bases, with 15 bases sitting between them. The CDR3 DNA is TGTGCCAGCAGCACGAGGACAGTTGATGGGGAGCTGTTTTTT. This sequence encodes CASSTRTVDGELFF.

Notes on this clonotype: It may be a read error: a sequence one base away is much more abundant. The chain couples TRBV30 to TRBJ1-1; D is possibly TRBD1 (5 bases). This CDR3 has 13 amino acids. From germline, CDR1 is GTSNPN and CDR2 SVGIG (reference sequence). The DNA of the CDR3 is TGTACCTGGACGTGGGGGTTGAACACTGAAGCTTTCTTT. It translates to CTWTWGLNTEAFF.

For this clonotype: This could be a read error, since a much larger clone is one nucleotide away. The chain joins TRBV6-1 to TRBJ2-7; 12 nucleotides align to TRBD1. CDR1 is MNHNS, CDR2 SASEGT, per germline. CDR3 length equals 16 residues. V dropped 2 bases and J dropped 6; count of bases not matched to a gene: 8. In DNA form, the CDR3 reads TGTGCCAGCAGTGAAAAGGGCGGGACAGGGGGCCGCGAGCAGTACTTC. It is translated as CASSEKGGTGGREQYF.

This clonotype was found many times. The genes are TRBV30 and TRBJ1-6, with D unresolved. From germline, CDR1 is GTSNPN and CDR2 SVGIG (reference sequence). The ends were cut back, 5 bases at V and 10 bases at J, with 12 bases in the middle. The CDR3 is 12 amino acids. The CDR3 nucleotides are TGTGCCTGGGAAGCCTCGGGATCACCCCTCCACTTT. This translates into CAWEASGSPLHF.

This clonotype was seen many times. The CDR3 reads CASTLENSEQYF. In DNA form, the CDR3 reads TGTGCCAGCACCCTGGAGAATAGCGAGCAGTACTTC. The rearrangement joins TRBV2 to TRBJ2-7; D unresolved. V shed 7 bases and J shed 6 bases, with 13 bases lying between them. Looked up from germline, CDR1 is SNHLY and CDR2 is FYNNEI. The CDR3 runs 12 residues.

The rearrangement joins TRBV29-1 to TRBJ1-1; no clear D. Germline values: CDR1 SQVTM, CDR2 ANQGSEA. This CDR3 region has 12 residues. The CDR3 DNA sequence: TGCAGGGTCGAACGGGCGAACACTGAAGCTTTCTTT. It specifies CRVERANTEAFF.

A word on this clonotype: The conserved phenylalanine or tryptophan is not found at the CDR3 terminus, so this likely reflects a read error. The limits of the CDR3 on the DNA are not certain, so only TCRdb's listed CDR3 is given. This chain uses TRBV11-3 with TRBJ2-2. Termini included, the CDR3 measures 14 amino acids. Germline CDR1 and CDR2: SGHNT and YENEEA. The CDR3 sequence: CASSLDSYTGEPFY.

The chain has TRBV4-2 and TRBJ1-1; no firm D call. The CDR3 is 14 amino acids. Germline V lookup: CDR1 LGHNA, CDR2 YNFKEQ. The CDR3 DNA reads TGTGACATCAGCCAAGATCCCCGGAGCACTGAAGCTTTCTTT. Its protein is CDISQDPRSTEAFF.

This clonotype showed up many times. The genes are TRBV6-5 and TRBJ2-6; D possibly corresponds to TRBD1 (6 bases). V shed 2 bases and J shed 0 bases, with 14 bases lying between them. Germline lookup yields CDR1 MNHEY and CDR2 SVGAGI. This CDR3 region has 18 residues. CDR3 in amino acids: CASSYKTGVSSGANVLTF. As DNA, the CDR3 is TGTGCCAGCAGTTACAAGACAGGAGTTAGCTCTGGGGCCAACGTCCTGACTTTC.

In the case of this clonotype: A much larger clone differs from this one at a single base, so this may be a read error. J is TRBJ2-1 and V is TRBV6-2 or TRBV6-3; 12 bases align to TRBD2. The V gene's germline CDR1 is MNHEY and CDR2 SVGEGT. This CDR3 contains 16 residues. Unmatched junction bases numbered 14, after V lost 6 bases and J lost 11 bases. As DNA, the CDR3 is TGTGCCAGCAGCCGCCGGACTAGCGGGGCCACCGTCAAGCAGTTCTTC. Protein sequence: CASSRRTSGATVKQFF.

Of note for this clonotype: One end of the junction is discordant with germline, which a read error may explain. The chain is built from TRBV20-1 and TRBJ1-1, with D hard to call. CDR3 length: 12 amino acids. CDR1 and CDR2 from the germline V gene are DFQATT and SNEGSKA (reference sequence). CDR3 nucleotide sequence: TGCAGTGCTAGCCATCGGAGTGATGAAACTTTCTTT. It translates to CSASHRSDETFF.